This TCR beta chain is from a study of blood T cell repertoires in COVID-19 (dated by TCRdb to the early 2020s). Concerning the study at large: Samples covering the acute and convalescent phases of COVID-19 were provided by collaborators in the United States, Italy and Spain. The prospective study material was composed of cDNA or gDNA derived from T cells, B-cell-depleted T cells, or PBMCs. Deeply sampled blood TCRbeta repertoires from subjects exposed to, actively infected with, or recovered from COVID-19 were included in the dataset. A freely available public database, intended as a resource for researchers studying the immune response to SARS-CoV-2, is where the repertoires were released. The samples were drawn from two sources: the first 160 participants of the ongoing ImmuneRACE study, and over 950 subjects contributed by 6 global collaborators. A de-identified subject ID, COVID-19 status, age in years and sex were almost always included in the sample metadata. Where available, HLA class I and class II types were taken from metadata supplied by the sample provider and were not determined by assay-based typing. Overall study results and their limits: How much clinical and demographic metadata was included differed by source and by participant, and the metadata was provided uncurated.

TCRbeta CDR3 regions were amplified from genomic DNA using the immunoSEQ Assay, a bias-controlled multiplex PCR. Concerning the study's data processing: Within the assay, amplification of reference gene primers was used to estimate how many nucleated cells each sample contained. To quantify the absolute abundance of each unique TCRbeta CDR3 rearrangement, sequence reads were collapsed and filtered. For each sample, productive Simpson clonality was calculated as the square root of Simpson's diversity index over productive rearrangements. The table comes from immuneACCESS by way of TCRdb, which keeps in-frame sequences with V and J called. Part of the clones is missing from these tables; in studies checked, under half for an unresolved V gene and the rest for unknown reasons. V and J calls plus clone size are reproduced from that table; the DNA served to infer D and trimming. The sample records over 250,000 clones, about 73% of which are singletons. The ten top clones hold 2.5% to 4% of the sample.

The collaborating institutions used their own protocols to collect whole blood in K2EDTA tubes. Collaborator samples were shipped for TCRbeta analysis as frozen whole blood, isolated PBMCs, or DNA extracted from either sample type. The CDR3 has 14 amino acids, counting the end cysteine and phenylalanine. Only the CDR3 DNA stays, 42 bases, in frame from base 1. CDR1 and CDR2 are read off the germline V gene as MNHEY and SVGAGI. The germline ends are 12 bases apart after V is trimmed by 2 bases and J by 7 bases. This clone has just a few counts. What antigen it recognizes has not been identified. No base quality information exists; no much larger clone differs at one position.

This TCR came from a woman of 80 years or more with acute or convalescent COVID-19. The sequenced sample consisted of peripheral blood. In this chain, TRBV6-5 is recombined with TRBJ1-5, with the identity of the D gene unclear. The CDR3 protein: CASSYGRESQPQHF. Here is the DNA: TGTGCCAGCAGTTACGGGCGGGAGTCCCAGCCCCAGCATTTT.